The rows below give T cell receptor beta chains drawn from one sample of a study of blood T cell repertoires in COVID-19. TCRdb's copy holds only in-frame clones and misses some; the assay was immunoSEQ multiplex PCR. The sample records fewer than 250,000 clones, more than 65% being singletons. The sample taken for sequencing was PBMCs or T cells enriched from blood (not recorded which). These receptors were taken from a woman aged 45-60 years with acute COVID-19. The CDR3 runs from the conserved cysteine through the conserved F or W. A D gene is named only where the DNA matches it firmly. Size is stated for part of the rows, as once, few or many counts, or as a class when the clone is expanded.

v_call: TRBV19; d_call: TRBD1; clone_size: -; j_call: TRBJ1-1; cdr3_aa: CASLAGQGGRTEAFF; cdr3_nt: TGTGCCAGTTTGGCGGGACAGGGAGGAAGAACTGAAGCTTTCTTT
v_call: TRBV7-6; d_call: TRBD2; clone_size: -; j_call: TRBJ2-3; cdr3_aa: CASSLSRLAGITDTQYF; cdr3_nt: TGTGCCAGCAGCTTATCCCGACTAGCGGGGATCACAGATACGCAGTATTTT
v_call: TRBV27; d_call: TRBD1; clone_size: -; j_call: TRBJ1-6; cdr3_aa: CASSPYGTGENSPLHF; cdr3_nt: TGTGCCAGCAGTCCTTACGGGACAGGGGAAAATTCACCCCTCCACTTT
v_call: TRBV30; d_call: -; clone_size: -; j_call: TRBJ1-2; cdr3_aa: CAWSPLPAVDNTPQYGYTF; cdr3_nt: TGTGCCTGGAGCCCTTTGCCCGCGGTAGATAACACACCTCAGTATGGCTACACCTTC
v_call: TRBV5-8; d_call: TRBD1; clone_size: few; j_call: TRBJ1-6; cdr3_aa: CASSLVRDSGLNSPLHF; cdr3_nt: TGTGCCAGCAGCTTGGTGCGGGACAGCGGCCTCAATTCACCCCTCCACTTT
v_call: TRBV2; d_call: -; clone_size: -; j_call: TRBJ2-1; cdr3_aa: CASSEEGAGQDIRFF; cdr3_nt: TGTGCCAGCAGTGAAGAAGGGGCAGGGCAAGATATTCGGTTCTTC
v_call: TRBV5-5; d_call: TRBD2; clone_size: -; j_call: TRBJ2-2; cdr3_aa: CASSGLAGGQAGELFF; cdr3_nt: TGTGCCAGCAGCGGCTTAGCGGGGGGGCAGGCCGGGGAGCTGTTTTTT
v_call: TRBV14; d_call: -; clone_size: few; j_call: TRBJ1-6; cdr3_aa: CASSPEAVRSPLHF; cdr3_nt: TGTGCCAGCAGCCCGGAGGCAGTTAGGTCACCCCTCCACTTT
v_call: TRBV2; d_call: -; clone_size: -; j_call: TRBJ1-5; cdr3_aa: CASSGRQGSQPQHF; cdr3_nt: TGTGCCAGCAGTGGGCGCCAGGGCAGTCAGCCCCAGCATTTT
v_call: TRBV19; d_call: TRBD1; clone_size: -; j_call: TRBJ1-5; cdr3_aa: CATKDRDGQPQHF; cdr3_nt: TGTGCCACCAAGGACAGGGATGGGCAGCCCCAGCATTTT
v_call: TRBV9; d_call: TRBD1; clone_size: many; j_call: TRBJ1-2; cdr3_aa: CASSGETGPRYGYTF; cdr3_nt: TGTGCCAGCAGCGGAGAGACAGGGCCCCGCTATGGCTACACCTTC
v_call: TRBV7-2; d_call: -; clone_size: once; j_call: TRBJ1-5; cdr3_aa: CASSFKSNQPQHF; cdr3_nt: TGTGCCAGCAGCTTTAAAAGCAATCAGCCCCAGCATTTT
v_call: TRBV11-2; d_call: TRBD1; clone_size: -; j_call: TRBJ2-5; cdr3_aa: CASSLAPYRGLRETQYF; cdr3_nt: TGTGCCAGCAGCTTAGCCCCCTACAGGGGGCTCAGGGAGACCCAGTACTTC
v_call: TRBV7-2; d_call: -; clone_size: -; j_call: TRBJ2-3; cdr3_aa: CASSPDYSSTDTQYF; cdr3_nt: TGTGCCAGCAGCCCAGACTACTCCAGCACAGATACGCAGTATTTT
v_call: TRBV9; d_call: TRBD1; clone_size: few; j_call: TRBJ1-6; cdr3_aa: CASSDHGTGNSPLHF; cdr3_nt: TGTGCCAGCAGCGACCACGGGACAGGGAACTCACCCCTCCACTTT
v_call: TRBV7-9; d_call: -; clone_size: -; j_call: TRBJ1-2; cdr3_aa: CASSLASGLRYGYTF; cdr3_nt: TGTGCCAGCAGTTTGGCCTCAGGATTGCGCTATGGCTACACCTTC
v_call: TRBV19; d_call: TRBD1; clone_size: -; j_call: TRBJ1-5; cdr3_aa: CASSVADSRGDQPQHF; cdr3_nt: TGTGCCAGTAGTGTCGCAGACAGCAGGGGGGATCAGCCCCAGCATTTT
v_call: TRBV3-1/TRBV3-2; d_call: TRBD1; clone_size: -; j_call: TRBJ1-2; cdr3_aa: CASSQITGDYGYTF; cdr3_nt: TGTGCCAGCAGCCAAATAACAGGGGACTATGGCTACACCTTC
v_call: TRBV7-2; d_call: -; clone_size: -; j_call: TRBJ1-2; cdr3_aa: CASSRPGWVNGYTF; cdr3_nt: TGTGCCAGCAGCAGGCCGGGTTGGGTGAATGGCTACACCTTC
v_call: TRBV6-5; d_call: TRBD2; clone_size: -; j_call: TRBJ2-5; cdr3_aa: CASSLTSGGGSKTQYF; cdr3_nt: TGTGCCAGCAGTTTGACTAGCGGGGGGGGATCAAAGACCCAGTACTTC
v_call: TRBV7-2; d_call: TRBD2; clone_size: once; j_call: TRBJ2-5; cdr3_aa: CASSFRTSGDLGETQYF; cdr3_nt: TGTGCCAGCAGCTTCAGGACTAGCGGGGATTTAGGAGAGACCCAGTACTTC
v_call: TRBV27; d_call: -; clone_size: -; j_call: TRBJ1-6; cdr3_aa: CASKTGNSPLHF; cdr3_nt: TGTGCCAGCAAAACAGGGAACTCACCCCTCCACTTT
v_call: TRBV28; d_call: TRBD1; clone_size: -; j_call: TRBJ1-2; cdr3_aa: CANPQGAGYTF; cdr3_nt: TGTGCCAATCCACAGGGGGCAGGCTACACCTTC
v_call: TRBV7-2; d_call: TRBD1; clone_size: -; j_call: TRBJ1-5; cdr3_aa: CASSLGQGLNQPQHF; cdr3_nt: TGTGCCAGCAGCTTAGGACAGGGCTTAAATCAGCCCCAGCATTTT
v_call: TRBV18; d_call: -; clone_size: -; j_call: TRBJ1-1; cdr3_aa: CASSPRAGIWAEAFF; cdr3_nt: TGTGCCAGCTCACCACGAGCGGGAATTTGGGCTGAAGCTTTCTTT
v_call: TRBV5-1; d_call: TRBD1; clone_size: -; j_call: TRBJ1-2; cdr3_aa: CASSLDSRQGDWGYTF; cdr3_nt: TGCGCCAGCAGCTTGGACTCTCGGCAGGGGGACTGGGGCTACACCTTC
v_call: TRBV30; d_call: -; clone_size: -; j_call: TRBJ1-4; cdr3_aa: CAWRRSTTNEKLFF; cdr3_nt: TGTGCCTGGAGGCGGTCTACAACTAATGAAAAACTGTTTTTT
v_call: TRBV19; d_call: TRBD1; clone_size: -; j_call: TRBJ2-3; cdr3_aa: CASTRTGAPTQYF; cdr3_nt: TGTGCCAGTACAAGGACAGGGGCCCCGACGCAGTATTTT
v_call: TRBV18; d_call: -; clone_size: -; j_call: TRBJ1-2; cdr3_aa: CASSEGRLGYTF; cdr3_nt: TGTGCCAGCTCGGAGGGACGCCTCGGCTACACCTTC
v_call: TRBV9; d_call: -; clone_size: -; j_call: TRBJ2-1; cdr3_aa: CASSVEGSTEQFF; cdr3_nt: TGTGCCAGCAGCGTAGAGGGGTCTACAGAGCAGTTCTTC
v_call: TRBV3-1/TRBV3-2; d_call: -; clone_size: -; j_call: TRBJ2-2; cdr3_aa: CASSPGFVTGELFF; cdr3_nt: TGTGCCAGCAGCCCAGGGTTCGTAACCGGGGAGCTGTTTTTT
v_call: TRBV12-3/TRBV12-4; d_call: -; clone_size: -; j_call: TRBJ1-3; cdr3_aa: CASSYGNTIYF; cdr3_nt: TGTGCCTCCTCTTATGGAAACACCATATATTTT
v_call: TRBV29-1; d_call: -; clone_size: -; j_call: TRBJ1-2; cdr3_aa: CSVNHGERYTF; cdr3_nt: TGCAGCGTTAATCACGGTGAACGCTACACCTTC
v_call: TRBV7-3; d_call: TRBD2; clone_size: -; j_call: TRBJ2-1; cdr3_aa: CASSLTGGFYNEQFF; cdr3_nt: TGTGCCAGCAGCTTAACGGGGGGGTTCTACAATGAGCAGTTCTTC
v_call: TRBV30; d_call: -; clone_size: -; j_call: TRBJ1-6; cdr3_aa: CAWNRREGSYNSPLHF; cdr3_nt: TGTGCCTGGAACCGAAGGGAGGGCTCCTATAATTCACCCCTCCACTTT
v_call: TRBV7-3; d_call: TRBD2; clone_size: -; j_call: TRBJ2-1; cdr3_aa: CASSFFSTSGGANEQFF; cdr3_nt: TGTGCCAGCAGCTTTTTTAGTACGAGCGGGGGGGCCAATGAGCAGTTCTTC
v_call: TRBV7-3; d_call: TRBD1; clone_size: few; j_call: TRBJ2-5; cdr3_aa: CASSLRRTGSASEETQYF; cdr3_nt: TGTGCCAGCAGCTTACGTAGGACAGGGAGTGCCAGTGAAGAGACCCAGTACTTC
v_call: TRBV5-6; d_call: -; clone_size: -; j_call: TRBJ2-1; cdr3_aa: CASSRIPTSGSGNEQFF; cdr3_nt: TGTGCCAGCAGCCGTATCCCTACATCAGGGTCGGGCAATGAGCAGTTCTTC
v_call: TRBV23-1; d_call: TRBD1; clone_size: -; j_call: TRBJ1-5; cdr3_aa: CASSPRTGLSQPQHF; cdr3_nt: TGCGCCAGCAGCCCCAGGACAGGGTTATCCCAGCCCCAGCATTTT
v_call: TRBV4-2; d_call: -; clone_size: few; j_call: TRBJ2-3; cdr3_aa: CASSQGASTDTQYF; cdr3_nt: TGTGCCAGCAGCCAAGGCGCTAGCACAGATACGCAGTATTTT
v_call: TRBV24-1; d_call: TRBD1; clone_size: -; j_call: TRBJ2-5; cdr3_aa: CATSDFVAGQGFRETQYF; cdr3_nt: TGTGCCACCAGTGATTTTGTCGCGGGACAGGGGTTCCGGGAGACCCAGTACTTC
v_call: TRBV19; d_call: -; clone_size: -; j_call: TRBJ2-1; cdr3_aa: CASSLRDSEKFF; cdr3_nt: TGTGCCAGTAGTCTACGGGACTCAGAAAAGTTCTTC
v_call: TRBV9; d_call: -; clone_size: -; j_call: TRBJ1-1; cdr3_aa: CASSATAGTTEAFF; cdr3_nt: TGTGCCAGCAGCGCCACTGCGGGGACCACTGAAGCTTTCTTT
v_call: TRBV27; d_call: -; clone_size: -; j_call: TRBJ2-1; cdr3_aa: CASSLTDHYNEQFF; cdr3_nt: TGTGCCAGCAGTTTGACAGACCACTACAATGAGCAGTTCTTC
v_call: TRBV14; d_call: -; clone_size: -; j_call: TRBJ2-3; cdr3_aa: CASSQGIARTDTQYF; cdr3_nt: TGTGCCAGCAGCCAAGGGATAGCCCGCACAGATACGCAGTATTTT
v_call: TRBV18; d_call: TRBD1; clone_size: -; j_call: TRBJ1-5; cdr3_aa: CASSSTGTNQPQHF; cdr3_nt: TGTGCCAGCTCCTCGACAGGGACTAATCAGCCCCAGCATTTT
v_call: TRBV18; d_call: TRBD1; clone_size: -; j_call: TRBJ1-5; cdr3_aa: CASSIPGQFNQPQHF; cdr3_nt: TGTGCCAGCTCAATACCGGGACAGTTCAATCAGCCCCAGCATTTT
v_call: TRBV3-1/TRBV3-2; d_call: -; clone_size: few; j_call: TRBJ1-2; cdr3_aa: CASSQEGVGGYTF; cdr3_nt: TGTGCCAGCAGCCAAGAGGGCGTCGGTGGCTACACCTTC
v_call: TRBV5-5; d_call: TRBD2; clone_size: -; j_call: TRBJ2-5; cdr3_aa: CASSFGPGLAGPLGETQYF; cdr3_nt: TGTGCCAGCAGCTTCGGACCGGGACTAGCGGGCCCCCTGGGAGAGACCCAGTACTTC
v_call: TRBV9; d_call: TRBD2; clone_size: -; j_call: TRBJ2-3; cdr3_aa: CASSATSSYASTDTQYF; cdr3_nt: TGTGCCAGCAGCGCGACTAGCTCCTACGCTAGCACAGATACGCAGTATTTT
v_call: TRBV10-2; d_call: TRBD1; clone_size: -; j_call: TRBJ2-2; cdr3_aa: CASSEWGTGPSTGELFF; cdr3_nt: TGCGCCAGCAGTGAGTGGGGGACAGGGCCATCCACCGGGGAGCTGTTTTTT
v_call: TRBV5-5; d_call: TRBD1; clone_size: -; j_call: TRBJ1-4; cdr3_aa: CASSFTGVVGEKLFF; cdr3_nt: TGTGCCAGCAGCTTCACAGGGGTAGTTGGTGAAAAACTGTTTTTT
v_call: TRBV7-2; d_call: -; clone_size: -; j_call: TRBJ2-1; cdr3_aa: CASSLTPGAYNEQFF; cdr3_nt: TGTGCCAGCAGCCTGACCCCTGGGGCTTACAATGAGCAGTTCTTC
v_call: TRBV2; d_call: TRBD2; clone_size: few; j_call: TRBJ2-1; cdr3_aa: CASSSGLGNEQFF; cdr3_nt: TGTGCCAGCAGCTCGGGACTAGGTAATGAGCAGTTCTTC